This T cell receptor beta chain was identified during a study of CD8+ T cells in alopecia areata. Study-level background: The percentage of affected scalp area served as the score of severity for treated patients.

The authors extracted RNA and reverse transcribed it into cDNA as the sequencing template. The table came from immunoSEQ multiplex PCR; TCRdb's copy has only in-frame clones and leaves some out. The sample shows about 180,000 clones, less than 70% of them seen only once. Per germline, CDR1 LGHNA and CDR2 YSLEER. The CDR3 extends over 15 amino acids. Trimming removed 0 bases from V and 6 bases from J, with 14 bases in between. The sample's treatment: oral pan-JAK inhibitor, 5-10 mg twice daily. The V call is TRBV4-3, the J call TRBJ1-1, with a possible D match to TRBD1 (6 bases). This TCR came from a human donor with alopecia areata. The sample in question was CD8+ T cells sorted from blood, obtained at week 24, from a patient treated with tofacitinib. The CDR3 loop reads CASSQDRTVGSEAFF. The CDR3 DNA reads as TGCGCCAGCAGCCAAGACAGGACAGTGGGGTCTGAAGCTTTCTTT.